These 16 T cell receptor beta chains came from one sample sequenced in a study of graft-versus-host responses after intestinal transplantation. The protocol was immunoSEQ multiplex PCR, while the TCRdb copy is restricted to in-frame clones and leaves out a portion. The sample contains 20,000 or so clones, about 89% of which appear only once. The sample consisted of bone marrow, taken roughly 130 days after transplant. The receptors shown here come from a human patient who received an intestinal transplant, so some T cells may come from the graft donor.

DNA of the CDR3: TGCGCCAGCAGCTTATTAGGTCAAGAGACCCAGTACTTC. It translates to CASSLLGQETQYF. This rearrangement joins TRBV5-1 to TRBJ2-5; D gene uncertain. CDR3 length: 13 amino acids. V was shortened by 2 bases and J by 2 bases, with 7 bases between the two germline ends. Germline assignment: CDR1 SGHRS and CDR2 YFSETQ.

The genes are TRBV6-5 and TRBJ2-3; the D is unclear. The CDR3 consists of 12 residues. V was pared by 5 bases and J by 6 bases, with 9 bases between. Looked up from germline, CDR1 is MNHEY and CDR2 is SVGAGI. The CDR3 here is CASSEPRDTQYF. The CDR3 nucleotides are TGTGCCAGCAGTGAACCTAGGGATACGCAGTATTTT.

The V gene is TRBV29-1, the J gene TRBJ2-7; 7 bases match TRBD2. Germline values: CDR1 SQVTM, CDR2 ANQGSEA. The CDR3 runs 16 residues. V lost 1 base, J lost 3 bases, and 12 bases stayed unmatched. As DNA, the CDR3 is TGCAGCGTTGAAGTTGTTGGTGCGGGAGTCGGCTACGAGCAGTACTTC. Translated, it gives CSVEVVGAGVGYEQYF.

The chain is built from TRBV2 and TRBJ2-7; D ambiguous. In germline, CDR1 is SNHLY, CDR2 FYNNEI. The ends were cut back, 2 bases at V and 3 bases at J, with 5 bases in the middle. This CDR3 comprises 12 residues. The CDR3 bases are TGTGCCAGCAGTGAACCAGACTACGAGCAGTACTTC. Translated, it gives CASSEPDYEQYF.

V is TRBV6-5 and J is TRBJ1-1; tentative D call: TRBD1 (6 bases). Per the germline V gene, CDR1 is MNHEY and CDR2 is SVGAGI. The CDR3 loop spans 14 amino acids. V gave up 2 bases and J gave up 0 bases, with 7 bases separating them. The CDR3 DNA reads as TGTGCCAGCAGTTACGGGGGCGTGAACACTGAAGCTTTCTTT. Amino acids: CASSYGGVNTEAFF.

V is TRBV11-3 and J is TRBJ2-2; 10 bases map to TRBD2. Germline values: CDR1 SGHNT, CDR2 YENEEA. V lost 0 bases and J lost 6; bases outside the gene matches: 7. The CDR3 has 17 residues. CDR3 loop: CASSLELAGVGPGELFF. The CDR3 DNA sequence: TGTGCCAGCAGCTTAGAGCTAGCGGGAGTGGGTCCCGGGGAGCTGTTTTTT.

This clone was counted between two and nine times. This sequence joins TRBV27 and TRBJ1-1; D perhaps matches TRBD1 (6 bases). Germline loops: CDR1 MNHEY, CDR2 SMNVEV (reference sequence). V was clipped by 5 bases and J by 0 bases, with 10 bases between them. The CDR3 has 14 amino acids. The CDR3 DNA is TGTGCCAGCAGTCCACAGGGACTGAACACTGAAGCTTTCTTT. This translates into CASSPQGLNTEAFF.

This clone was picked up one time. An end of the junction does not agree with germline; a read error may underlie this. V usage is TRBV19 and J usage is TRBJ2-7; D is undetermined. Germline CDR1 is LNHDA and CDR2 is SQIVND (reference sequence). The CDR3 covers 13 residues. The CDR3 nucleotides are TGTGCCAGTAGTATACGGCGCTCCAACGAGCAGTACTTC. It specifies CASSIRRSNEQYF. Complete variable domain (other parts from reference TRBV19 and TRBJ2-7): DGGITQSPKYLFRKEGQNVTLSCEQNLNHDAMYWYRQDPGQGLRLIYYSQIVNDFQKGDIAEGYSVSREKKESFPLTVTSAQKNPTAFYLCASSIRRSNEQYFGPGTRLTVT.

This clone came up once. This CDR3 is CASSTTDRHEKLFF. CDR3 in DNA: TGTGCCAGCAGCACGACGGACAGGCATGAAAAACTGTTTTTT. The V and J genes are TRBV9 and TRBJ1-4; 7 nucleotides align to TRBD1. Germline V lookup: CDR1 SGDLS, CDR2 YYNGEE. With V trimmed by 4 bases and J by 6 bases, 6 bases remained unmatched. The CDR3 runs 14 residues.

The rearrangement uses TRBV13 and TRBJ2-2, with 11 bases that match TRBD2. V was clipped by 3 bases and J by 4 bases; unmatched bases: 7. The CDR3 is made up of 17 amino acids. Germline CDR1 PRHDT, CDR2 FYEKMQ (reference sequence). CDR3 protein: CASSFGIAGGITGELFF. The DNA for the CDR3 is TGTGCCAGCAGCTTTGGAATAGCGGGAGGGATCACCGGGGAGCTGTTTTTT.

The V call is TRBV11-3, the J call TRBJ2-1; no clear D. This CDR3 is built from 15 residues. V was cut by 5 bases and J by 0 bases, with 11 bases left in between. Germline CDR1 reads SGHNT; CDR2 reads YENEEA. DNA of the CDR3: TGTGCCAGCAGCCTAGGAAGTGCCTCCTACAATGAGCAGTTCTTC. Amino acid sequence: CASSLGSASYNEQFF.

V and J are TRBV18 and TRBJ2-2; D gene uncertain. The CDR3 is made up of 15 amino acids. V lost 5 bases and J lost 6, with 16 bases in between. CDR1 is KGHSH, CDR2 LQKENI, per germline. The CDR3 DNA reads as TGTGCCAGCTCAGCCGGCTCCCGGGTGGCCGGGGAGCTGTTTTTT. As protein: CASSAGSRVAGELFF.

This chain joins TRBV4-1 and TRBJ2-7, with D possibly matching TRBD1 (5 bases). Germline CDR1 and CDR2: MGHRA and YSYEKL. V lost 0 bases and J lost 4, with 13 bases in between. CDR3 length equals 15 residues. The CDR3: CASSQDDSPNYEQYF. In DNA form, the CDR3 reads TGCGCCAGCAGCCAAGACGACAGCCCGAATTACGAGCAGTACTTC.

The chain combines TRBV6-1 with TRBJ1-4; maybe TRBD1 (6 bases). Per germline, CDR1 MNHNS and CDR2 SASEGT. The CDR3 has 15 residues. Trimming removed 0 bases at V and 11 bases at J, with 16 bases between. The CDR3 DNA follows: TGTGCCAGCAGTGAAGCAGAGACAGGCGGGGAGAAACTGTTTTTT. Translation gives CASSEAETGGEKLFF.

This sequence joins TRBV9 and TRBJ2-5; TRBD1 agrees at 8 bases. The end of the DNA fits TRBJ2-7 better, so the J call may be wrong. Per the germline V gene, CDR1 is SGDLS and CDR2 is YYNGEE. CDR3 size: 15 residues. The CDR3 DNA reads as TGTGCCAGCAGCGTCTCCGGGACAGGCTCCTACGAGCAGTACTTC. Protein sequence: CASSVSGTGSYEQYF.

The V and J genes are TRBV5-4 and TRBJ2-7; D is possibly TRBD2 (5 bases). Germline V gene lookup returns CDR1 SGHNT and CDR2 YYREEE (reference sequence). The CDR3 totals 16 residues. Trimming left V 0 bases short and J 1 base short, with 14 bases between. Written as DNA, the CDR3 is TGTGCCAGCAGCTTGGCCCAGCGGACGGGGTCCTACGAGCAGTACTTC. Its protein product is CASSLAQRTGSYEQYF.